This T cell receptor (beta chain) was documented in a study of CD8 T cells in ankylosing spondylitis. General study points: Prior work had noted some motif variants in reactive arthritis blood and synovial fluid. Clones linked to disease were reported to show significant enrichment in matched ankylosing spondylitis synovial fluid. Ankylosing spondylitis blood appeared to be characterized by a TCR beta motif of 7 to 9 highly homologous variants.

This clonotype turned up a few times. The antigen remains undetermined. The CDR3 length is 12 residues. The V gene lost 5 bases and the J gene lost 11 bases, with 15 bases spanning the gap. CDR1 is MGHDK, CDR2 SYGVNS, per germline. Construction of TCR beta libraries was performed using quantitative 5'-RACE with molecular barcodes. TCRdb used MiXCR to reprocess the 5' RACE reads, holding one entry per CDR3 protein. The data hold fewer than 500,000 distinct CDR3 sequences, with 25% to 30% observed a single time. This sequence was found in a male donor with ankylosing spondylitis. This chain joins TRBV25-1 and TRBJ1-1; D is unclear. Sequencing was performed on blood, either unsorted or a sorted T cell fraction (not recorded which). As DNA, the CDR3 is TGTGCCAGCAGTCGAACGGGCCCTGGGGCTTTCTTT. It is translated as CASSRTGPGAFF.